The T cell receptor (beta chain) described here comes from a study of shared clonotypes between healthy human individuals. Concerning this clone itself: The antigen is unknown.

Whole-study findings and limits: Clonotype sharing among donors was expected to depend on sequencing depth.

This CDR3 comprises 15 residues. The germline CDR1 and CDR2 sequences are SGHDT and YYEEEE. V lost 5 bases and J lost 0, with 9 bases in between. Nashville, Tennessee was home to all donors, who were Caucasian adults. It was about 84 million PBMCs that unsorted samples used for genomic DNA. The sequenced material, unsorted PBMC DNA, was run on ten immunoSEQ deep assay plates. The assay was immunoSEQ multiplex PCR, and TCRdb's table has in-frame clones only and misses some. Counted here are roughly 450,000 clones, approximately 79% occurring once; the ten biggest clones make up under 15%. The TCR comes from a woman in her forties in good health. Some clones in this sample may be carry-over from other donors' samples. The sequenced sample was PBMCs. V and J are TRBV5-6 and TRBJ2-6; TRBD1 might be the D (6 bases). Written as DNA, the CDR3 is TGTGCCAGCAGTTCAGGGGCCTCTGGGGCCAACGTCCTGACTTTC. Translated, it gives CASSSGASGANVLTF.